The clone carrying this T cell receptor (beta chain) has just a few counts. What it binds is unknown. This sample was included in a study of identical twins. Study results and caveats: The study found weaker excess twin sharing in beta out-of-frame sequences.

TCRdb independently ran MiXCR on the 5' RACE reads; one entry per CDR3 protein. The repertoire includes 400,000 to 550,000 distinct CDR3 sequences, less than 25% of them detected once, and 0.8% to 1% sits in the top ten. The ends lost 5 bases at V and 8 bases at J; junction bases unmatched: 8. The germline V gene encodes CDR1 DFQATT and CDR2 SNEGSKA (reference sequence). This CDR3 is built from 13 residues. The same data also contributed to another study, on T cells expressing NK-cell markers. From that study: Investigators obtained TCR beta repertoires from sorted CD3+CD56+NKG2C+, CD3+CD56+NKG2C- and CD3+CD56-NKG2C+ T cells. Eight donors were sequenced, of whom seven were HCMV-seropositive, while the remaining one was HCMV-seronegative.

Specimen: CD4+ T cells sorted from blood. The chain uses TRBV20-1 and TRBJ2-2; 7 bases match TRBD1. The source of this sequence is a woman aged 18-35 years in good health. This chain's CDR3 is CSASHRGSGELFF. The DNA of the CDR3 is TGCAGTGCTTCCCACAGGGGCTCGGGGGAGCTGTTTTTT.